A single sample is the source of the 6 T cell receptor beta chains below, sequenced in a study of Graves' ophthalmopathy and Graves' hyperthyroidism. Beta-chain TCR CDR3 regions were amplified from RNA transcripts. The library came from an HTBI-primed first-round RT-PCR and a second-round multiplex PCR. TCRdb fed the multiplex PCR reads into MiXCR, producing one record per CDR3 protein. The sample consists of about 160,000 distinct CDR3 sequences, 30% to 45% of them appearing once. Sequencing was carried out using peripheral blood. Receptors were obtained from a woman between 40 and 55 years old with Graves' ophthalmopathy.

This clonotype was observed many times. The rearrangement joins TRBV19 to TRBJ1-1, with TRBD1 as a possible D gene (5 bases). V shed 2 bases and J shed 8 bases, with 27 bases lying between them. CDR1 is LNHDA and CDR2 is SQIVND in the germline V gene (reference sequence). The CDR3 runs 18 residues. CDR3: CASSILGGAGSRFVEAFF. In DNA form, the CDR3 reads TGTGCCAGTAGTATACTCGGGGGAGCAGGGTCCCGTTTCGTAGAAGCTTTCTTT.

The gene calls are TRBV7-2 and TRBJ2-2, with unresolved D. The CDR3 has 13 residues. Trimming shortened V by 5 bases and J by 7 bases, and 11 bases separated the two germline ends. CDR1 is SGHTA, CDR2 FQGNSA, per germline. This CDR3 reads CASSASYDGELFF. In DNA form, the CDR3 reads TGTGCCAGCAGCGCAAGTTACGACGGGGAGCTGTTTTTT.

The chain recombines TRBV20-1 with TRBJ2-7; 13 bases map to TRBD2. Germline CDR1 and CDR2: DFQATT and SNEGSKA (reference sequence). J lost 4 bases, V lost 3 bases, and 9 bases had no gene match. The CDR3 has 16 amino acids. In DNA, the CDR3 is TGCAGTGCTAGGCGACCCGGACTAGCGGGAGAGTACGAGCAGTACTTC. Amino acids: CSARRPGLAGEYEQYF.

This chain joins TRBV11-2 and TRBJ2-7; D is possibly TRBD2 (6 bases). The ends were cut back, 3 bases at V and 0 bases at J, with 12 bases in the middle. Germline V CDR1 and CDR2: SGHAT, FQNNGV. This CDR3 spans 15 amino acids. The CDR3 DNA follows: TGTGCCAGCAGCTTTGATAGCGGCCGCTCCTACGAGCAGTACTTC. This encodes CASSFDSGRSYEQYF.

The sample holds many counts of this clonotype. The rearrangement uses TRBV6-5 and TRBJ1-6; D is unclear. The germline V and J ends were trimmed by 2 bases and 3 bases, with 11 bases remaining between them. Germline V gene data show CDR1 as MNHEY and CDR2 as SVGAGI. This CDR3 is 16 amino acids long. The CDR3 loop reads CASSYGMGSYNSPLHF. The CDR3 DNA reads TGTGCCAGCAGTTACGGGATGGGGAGCTATAATTCACCCCTCCACTTT.

This clonotype has just one count. The chain recombines TRBV2 with TRBJ1-5; no definite D call. Trimming took 8 bases from V and 2 from J, leaving 16 bases between them. The V gene's germline CDR1 is SNHLY and CDR2 FYNNEI. This CDR3 comprises 15 residues. CDR3 loop: CASVGGSLGNQPQHF. The CDR3 region has the DNA TGTGCCAGCGTGGGAGGGTCTTTGGGCAATCAGCCCCAGCATTTT.